This record covers a single T cell receptor beta chain. This sample is part of a study of blood T cell repertoires in COVID-19. Overall study context: Acute-phase and convalescent COVID-19 samples originated in the United States, Italy and Spain. The cDNA or gDNA used as material had been derived from T cells, B-cell-depleted T cells, or PBMCs.

In the original workflow: Estimation of nucleated cell counts relied on the amplification of reference gene primers. The method was immunoSEQ multiplex PCR; TCRdb's version includes in-frame clones alone and lacks a portion of them. For V, J and clone size, that table is used; D and trimming come from the DNA. The sample has about 400,000 clones, 85% to 90% seen once. Trimming removed 0 bases at V and 5 bases at J, with 10 bases between. CDR1 is LNHNV and CDR2 is YYDKDF in the germline V gene (reference sequence). The length of the CDR3 is 14 residues. The chain joins TRBV15 to TRBJ1-1; D perhaps matches TRBD1 (5 bases). Sequencing was carried out using peripheral blood. The source is a human donor in a cohort sampled during active COVID-19. The CDR3 region has the DNA TGTGCCACCAGCAGAGACAGGGTCAGTACTGAAGCTTTCTTT. Translation gives CATSRDRVSTEAFF.